A single sample is the source of the 15 T cell receptor beta chains below, sequenced in a study of blood T cell repertoires in COVID-19. Assay used: immunoSEQ multiplex PCR; TCRdb lists only in-frame clones, some missing. The table lists 180,000 or so clones, roughly 85% of them singletons. Sequenced input: peripheral blood. The receptors shown here come from a man in his 60s with acute or convalescent COVID-19.

V usage is TRBV5-8 and J usage is TRBJ1-1; no firm D call. This CDR3 is 14 amino acids long. V lost 0 bases and J lost 1, with 7 bases in between. Germline CDR1 SGHTS, CDR2 YDEGEE. The CDR3 region is CASSLGLRNTEAFF. The CDR3 DNA reads TGTGCCAGCAGCTTGGGACTCAGGAACACTGAAGCTTTCTTT.

The chain is built from TRBV18 and TRBJ1-4; D call uncertain. Germline loops: CDR1 KGHSH, CDR2 LQKENI. The CDR3 is 15 amino acids. V was pared by 3 bases and J by 2 bases, with 10 bases between. The CDR3 region has the DNA TGTGCCAGCTCACCCGGTCCTACTACTAATGAAAAACTGTTTTTT. As protein: CASSPGPTTNEKLFF.

This rearrangement joins TRBV7-5 to TRBJ1-6; the listed D gene, TRBD1, was not tested against the DNA. TRBV7-5 is noted as a pseudogene. The CDR3 consists of 18 residues. The CDR3 here is CVRSLEKGVHSYNSPLHF. In nucleotides, the CDR3 is TGTGTCAGAAGCTTAGAGAAGGGGGTCCACTCCTATAATTCACCCCTCCACTTT.

This chain connects TRBV4-1 to TRBJ2-1; TRBD2 matches 11 bases. CDR3 length: 15 residues. Germline V CDR1 and CDR2: MGHRA, YSYEKL. V gave up 6 bases and J gave up 8 bases; unmatched junction bases: 9. CDR3 loop: CASSLSGRANDEQFF. For the CDR3, the DNA is TGCGCCAGCAGTCTTAGCGGGAGGGCCAACGATGAGCAGTTCTTC.

A few counts support this clone. The rearrangement joins TRBV5-1 to TRBJ2-2, with D tentatively TRBD1 (6 bases). This CDR3 comprises 18 residues. Germline V gene lookup returns CDR1 SGHRS and CDR2 YFSETQ. V dropped 0 bases and J dropped 1 base, with 16 bases sitting between them. CDR3 in DNA: TGCGCCAGCAGCTTGGATTTAACGGGACAAGTGAACACCGGGGAGCTGTTTTTT. It specifies CASSLDLTGQVNTGELFF. Full variable domain (rest looked up from reference TRBV5-1 and TRBJ2-2): KAGVTQTPRYLIKTRGQQVTLSCSPISGHRSVSWYQQTPGQGLQFLFEYFSETQRNKGNFPGRFSGRQFSNSRSEMNVSTLELGDSALYLCASSLDLTGQVNTGELFFGEGSRLTVL.

The chain is built from TRBV10-2 and TRBJ1-2; TRBD1 matches 9 bases. The J segment lost 5 bases and the V segment lost 4 bases, leaving 5 bases of the junction unmatched. CDR3 length: 14 amino acids. The germline gives CDR1 WSHSY, CDR2 SAAADI. The CDR3 is CASSGVGTGYGYTF. The CDR3, as DNA: TGCGCCAGCAGTGGGGTCGGGACAGGGTATGGCTACACCTTC.

The chain carries TRBV19 and TRBJ1-1, with TRBD1 as a possible D gene (6 bases). This CDR3 has 15 amino acids. The V end lost 5 bases, the J end lost 1 base, and 14 bases lay between the germline ends. Germline assignment: CDR1 LNHDA and CDR2 SQIVND (reference sequence). The CDR3 DNA reads as TGTGCCAGTAGTCCACAGGGAATTGCGAACACTGAAGCTTTCTTT. Encoded protein: CASSPQGIANTEAFF. Looking up the rest from reference TRBV19 and TRBJ1-1 gives the full variable domain: DGGITQSPKYLFRKEGQNVTLSCEQNLNHDAMYWYRQDPGQGLRLIYYSQIVNDFQKGDIAEGYSVSREKKESFPLTVTSAQKNPTAFYLCASSPQGIANTEAFFGQGTRLTVV.

J is TRBJ1-1 and V is TRBV27, with TRBD1 matching over 9 bases. Germline V lookup: CDR1 MNHEY, CDR2 SMNVEV (reference sequence). The ends lost 9 bases at V and 4 bases at J; junction bases unmatched: 9. This CDR3 is built from 14 residues. The CDR3 DNA sequence: TGTGCCAGTATTACCGGGACAGGGTCCACTGAAGCTTTCTTT. Its protein product is CASITGTGSTEAFF.

The CDR3 sequence: CASSLRSRFYGYTF. As DNA, the CDR3 is TGTGCCAGCAGTTTGCGTAGCAGATTCTATGGCTACACCTTC. The V and J genes are TRBV28 and TRBJ1-2; no definite D call. V lost 3 bases, J lost 4 bases, and 12 bases lay in between. This CDR3 contains 14 residues. Germline CDR1 MDHEN, CDR2 SYDVKM.

The V call is TRBV7-6, the J call TRBJ1-4; maybe TRBD1 (6 bases). Trimming shortened V by 5 bases and J by 7 bases, and 23 bases separated the two germline ends. CDR3 size: 17 residues. The V gene's germline CDR1 is SGHVS and CDR2 FNYEAQ. The chain's CDR3 is CASSVSGTLFGGEKLFF. Here the CDR3 DNA reads TGTGCCAGCAGCGTATCCGGGACACTCTTTGGAGGTGAAAAACTGTTTTTT.

Only one count was recorded for this clone. The rearrangement uses TRBV28 and TRBJ2-7, with 10 bases that match TRBD2. Trimming removed 5 bases from V and 0 bases from J; junction bases left unmatched: 7. CDR1 is MDHEN and CDR2 is SYDVKM in the germline V gene. The CDR3 totals 16 residues. The CDR3 region is CASSGLGLADSYEQYF. The CDR3 coding sequence is TGTGCCAGCAGTGGGTTAGGACTAGCGGACTCCTACGAGCAGTACTTC.

This rearrangement joins TRBV19 to TRBJ2-1, with D hard to call. Germline CDR1 is LNHDA and CDR2 is SQIVND (reference sequence). The CDR3 is 15 residues long. V was cut by 4 bases and J by 0 bases, with 10 bases left in between. In DNA, the CDR3 is TGTGCCAGTAGTACGGCCTCTAGCTCCTACAATGAGCAGTTCTTC. This codes for CASSTASSSYNEQFF. The variable domain in full, completed from reference TRBV19 and TRBJ2-1, reads DGGITQSPKYLFRKEGQNVTLSCEQNLNHDAMYWYRQDPGQGLRLIYYSQIVNDFQKGDIAEGYSVSREKKESFPLTVTSAQKNPTAFYLCASSTASSSYNEQFFGPGTRLTVL.

The gene calls are TRBV5-1 and TRBJ2-2, with D possibly TRBD1 on 6 matching bases. The CDR3 is 16 residues long. V lost 0 bases, J lost 0 bases, and 9 bases lay in between. Germline assignment: CDR1 SGHRS and CDR2 YFSETQ. Here the CDR3 reads CASSLGDISNTGELFF. The CDR3 nucleotides are TGCGCCAGCAGCTTGGGGGACATATCGAACACCGGGGAGCTGTTTTTT.

The chain combines TRBV5-1 with TRBJ1-1, with a possible D match to TRBD1 (6 bases). Germline lookup yields CDR1 SGHRS and CDR2 YFSETQ. The germline V and J ends were trimmed by 7 bases and 2 bases, with 21 bases remaining between them. The CDR3 is made up of 16 amino acids. The CDR3 DNA is TGCGCCAGCTCCACAGGGATTCCCCCCTCTAACACTGAAGCTTTCTTT. It specifies CASSTGIPPSNTEAFF.

This chain uses TRBV19 with TRBJ2-1; 14 nucleotides align to TRBD2. Trimming cost V 3 bases and J 6 bases; bases outside gene matches: 10. Per germline, CDR1 LNHDA and CDR2 SQIVND (reference sequence). This CDR3 region has 18 residues. CDR3 bases: TGTGCCAGTAGTATTTTGGGGACTAGCGGGAGAGTAATCAATGAGCAGTTCTTC. Its translation: CASSILGTSGRVINEQFF.